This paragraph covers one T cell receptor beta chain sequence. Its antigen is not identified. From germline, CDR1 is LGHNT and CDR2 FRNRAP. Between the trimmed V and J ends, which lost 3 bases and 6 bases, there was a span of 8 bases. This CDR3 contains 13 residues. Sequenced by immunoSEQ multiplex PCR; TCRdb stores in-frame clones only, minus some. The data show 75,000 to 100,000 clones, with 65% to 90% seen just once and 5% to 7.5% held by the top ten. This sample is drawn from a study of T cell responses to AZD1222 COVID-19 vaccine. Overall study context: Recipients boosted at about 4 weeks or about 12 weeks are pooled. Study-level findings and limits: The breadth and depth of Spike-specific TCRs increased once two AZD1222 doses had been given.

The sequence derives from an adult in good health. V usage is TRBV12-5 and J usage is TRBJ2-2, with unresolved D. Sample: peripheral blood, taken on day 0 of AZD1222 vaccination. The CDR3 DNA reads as TGTGCTAGTGGTTTAGGGTCCGCCGGGGAGCTGTTTTTT. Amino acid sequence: CASGLGSAGELFF.